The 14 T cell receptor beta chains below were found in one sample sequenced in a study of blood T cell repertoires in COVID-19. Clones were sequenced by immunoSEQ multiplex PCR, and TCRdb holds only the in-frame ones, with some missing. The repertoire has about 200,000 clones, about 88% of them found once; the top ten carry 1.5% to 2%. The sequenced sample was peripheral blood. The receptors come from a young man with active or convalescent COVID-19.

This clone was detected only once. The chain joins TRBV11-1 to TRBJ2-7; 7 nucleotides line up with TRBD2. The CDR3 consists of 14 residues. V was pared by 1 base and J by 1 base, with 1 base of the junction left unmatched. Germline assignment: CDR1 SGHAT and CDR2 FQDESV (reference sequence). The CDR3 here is CASSLVGGSYEQYF. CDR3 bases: TGTGCCAGCAGCTTAGTGGGAGGGTCCTACGAGCAGTACTTC.

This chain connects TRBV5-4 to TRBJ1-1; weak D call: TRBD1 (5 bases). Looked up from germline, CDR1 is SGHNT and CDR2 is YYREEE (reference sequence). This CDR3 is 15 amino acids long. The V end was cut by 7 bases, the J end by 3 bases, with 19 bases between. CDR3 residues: CASRAGGTSYTEAFF. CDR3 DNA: TGTGCCAGCCGGGCGGGGGGAACGTCGTACACTGAAGCTTTCTTT.

CDR3 sequence (DNA): TGTGCCAGCAGCTTGGGTGTATCGGGACAGGGTCTATCCCTCCACTTT. This encodes CASSLGVSGQGLSLHF. The chain combines TRBV5-8 with TRBJ1-6; TRBD1 aligns across 9 bases. Looked up from germline, CDR1 is SGHTS and CDR2 is YDEGEE. The CDR3 is 16 residues long. V was clipped by 0 bases and J by 14 bases; unmatched bases: 12. Full variable domain (outside the CDR3, taken from reference TRBV5-8 and TRBJ1-6): EAGVTQSPTHLIKTRGQQATLRCSPISGHTSVYWYQQALGLGLQFLLWYDEGEERNRGNFPPRFSGRQFPNYSSELNVNALELEDSALYLCASSLGVSGQGLSLHFGNGTRLTVT.

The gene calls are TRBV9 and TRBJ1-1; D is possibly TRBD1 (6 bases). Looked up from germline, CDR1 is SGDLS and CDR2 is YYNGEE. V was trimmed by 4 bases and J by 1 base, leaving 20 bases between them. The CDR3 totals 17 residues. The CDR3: CASSPRPNRQENTEAFF. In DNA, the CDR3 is TGTGCCAGCAGCCCCCGACCCAACCGACAGGAGAACACTGAAGCTTTCTTT.

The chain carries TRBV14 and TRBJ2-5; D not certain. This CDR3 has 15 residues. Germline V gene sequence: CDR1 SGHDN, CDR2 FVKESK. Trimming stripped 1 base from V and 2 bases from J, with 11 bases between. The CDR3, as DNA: TGTGCCAGCAGCCAAGCAGTCAGATCACAAGAGACCCAGTACTTC. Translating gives CASSQAVRSQETQYF.

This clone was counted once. In DNA form, the CDR3 reads TGTGCCAGCAGCTTAGGGTTTTTGGGGAGCTCCTACGAGCAGTACTTC. Protein product: CASSLGFLGSSYEQYF. The J gene is TRBJ2-7, the V gene TRBV7-9, with D maybe TRBD2 (5 bases). V was pared by 1 base and J by 0 bases, with 13 bases between. The CDR3 contains 16 residues. Germline-derived CDR1 and CDR2 are SEHNR and FQNEAQ (reference sequence).

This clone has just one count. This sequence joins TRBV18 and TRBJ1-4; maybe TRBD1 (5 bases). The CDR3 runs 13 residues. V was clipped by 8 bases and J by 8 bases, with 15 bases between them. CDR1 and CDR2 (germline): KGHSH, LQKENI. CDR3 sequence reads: CASRGGLDEKLFF. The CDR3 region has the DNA TGTGCCAGCCGCGGGGGTCTCGACGAAAAACTGTTTTTT.

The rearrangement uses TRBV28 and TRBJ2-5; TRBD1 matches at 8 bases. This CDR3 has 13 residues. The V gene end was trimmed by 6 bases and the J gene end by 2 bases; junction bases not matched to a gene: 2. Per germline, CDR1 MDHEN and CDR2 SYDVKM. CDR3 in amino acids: CASRWTGQETQYF. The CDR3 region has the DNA TGTGCCAGCAGGTGGACAGGGCAAGAGACCCAGTACTTC.

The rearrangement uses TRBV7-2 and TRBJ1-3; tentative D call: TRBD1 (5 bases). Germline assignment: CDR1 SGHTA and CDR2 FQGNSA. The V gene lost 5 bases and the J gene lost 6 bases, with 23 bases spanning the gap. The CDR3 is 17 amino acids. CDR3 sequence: CASSLQTIPGGVNTIYF. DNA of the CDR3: TGTGCCAGCAGCCTTCAGACCATCCCGGGGGGGGTAAACACCATATATTTT.

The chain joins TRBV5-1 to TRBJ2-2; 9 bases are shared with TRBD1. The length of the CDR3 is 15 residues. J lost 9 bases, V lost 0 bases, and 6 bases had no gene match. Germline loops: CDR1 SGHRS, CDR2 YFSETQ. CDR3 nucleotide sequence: TGCGCCAGCAGCTTGGAGGCACAGGGGGCGTGGGAGCTGTTTTTT. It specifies CASSLEAQGAWELFF. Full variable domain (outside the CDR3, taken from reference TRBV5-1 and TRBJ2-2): KAGVTQTPRYLIKTRGQQVTLSCSPISGHRSVSWYQQTPGQGLQFLFEYFSETQRNKGNFPGRFSGRQFSNSRSEMNVSTLELGDSALYLCASSLEAQGAWELFFGEGSRLTVL.

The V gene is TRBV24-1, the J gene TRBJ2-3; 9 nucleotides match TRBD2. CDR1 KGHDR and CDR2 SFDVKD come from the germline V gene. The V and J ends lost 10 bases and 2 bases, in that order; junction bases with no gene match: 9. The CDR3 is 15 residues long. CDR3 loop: CATQSGGTLTDTQYF. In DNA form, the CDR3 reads TGTGCCACACAGAGCGGGGGGACCCTCACAGATACGCAGTATTTT.

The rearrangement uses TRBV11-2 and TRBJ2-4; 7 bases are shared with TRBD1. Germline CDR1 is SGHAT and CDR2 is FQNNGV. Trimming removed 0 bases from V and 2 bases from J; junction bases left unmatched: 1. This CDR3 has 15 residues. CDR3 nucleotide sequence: TGTGCCAGCAGCTTAGAAGGGGGCTCCAAAAACATTCAGTACTTC. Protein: CASSLEGGSKNIQYF. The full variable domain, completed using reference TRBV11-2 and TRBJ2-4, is EAGVAQSPRYKIIEKRQSVAFWCNPISGHATLYWYQQILGQGPKLLIQFQNNGVVDDSQLPKDRFSAERLKGVDSTLKIQPAKLEDSAVYLCASSLEGGSKNIQYFGAGTRLSVL.

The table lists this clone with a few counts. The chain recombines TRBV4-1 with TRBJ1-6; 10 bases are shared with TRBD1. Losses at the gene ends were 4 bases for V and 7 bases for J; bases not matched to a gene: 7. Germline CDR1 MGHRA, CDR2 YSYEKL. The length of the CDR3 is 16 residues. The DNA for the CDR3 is TGCGCCAGCAGCCTGACAGGGGGCCCGTCCAATTCACCCCTCCACTTT. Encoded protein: CASSLTGGPSNSPLHF.

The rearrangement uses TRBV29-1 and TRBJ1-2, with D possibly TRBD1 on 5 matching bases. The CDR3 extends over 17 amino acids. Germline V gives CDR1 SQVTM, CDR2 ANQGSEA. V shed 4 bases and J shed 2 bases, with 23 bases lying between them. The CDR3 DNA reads TGCAGCGTTGTAAGAACCCCCCGGGGGGGTCAGAACTATGGCTACACCTTC. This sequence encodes CSVVRTPRGGQNYGYTF.